This paragraph reports one TCR beta chain. Clones were sequenced by immunoSEQ multiplex PCR, and TCRdb holds only the in-frame ones, with some missing. The table shows about 100,000 clones, with more than 90% occurring only once. Trimming pared 0 bases from V and 2 bases from J, leaving 14 bases between. This CDR3 is 16 amino acids long. The V gene's germline CDR1 is SGHTA and CDR2 FQGNSA. These data are taken from a study of technical replicates of blood from several donors. The sample taken for sequencing was T cells isolated from PBMCs. The TCR was taken from a human donor in good health. This chain connects TRBV7-2 to TRBJ2-7; possible D gene TRBD2, 5 bases. Here the CDR3 reads CASSLATQRRPYEQYF. Here the CDR3 DNA reads TGTGCCAGCAGCTTAGCGACCCAGCGGAGACCCTACGAGCAGTACTTC. The whole variable domain, remainder taken from reference TRBV7-2 and TRBJ2-7, is GAGVSQSPSNKVTEKGKDVELRCDPISGHTALYWYRQSLGQGLEFLIYFQGNSAPDKSGLPSDRFSAERTGGSVSTLTIQRTQQEDSAVYLCASSLATQRRPYEQYFGPGTRLTVT.